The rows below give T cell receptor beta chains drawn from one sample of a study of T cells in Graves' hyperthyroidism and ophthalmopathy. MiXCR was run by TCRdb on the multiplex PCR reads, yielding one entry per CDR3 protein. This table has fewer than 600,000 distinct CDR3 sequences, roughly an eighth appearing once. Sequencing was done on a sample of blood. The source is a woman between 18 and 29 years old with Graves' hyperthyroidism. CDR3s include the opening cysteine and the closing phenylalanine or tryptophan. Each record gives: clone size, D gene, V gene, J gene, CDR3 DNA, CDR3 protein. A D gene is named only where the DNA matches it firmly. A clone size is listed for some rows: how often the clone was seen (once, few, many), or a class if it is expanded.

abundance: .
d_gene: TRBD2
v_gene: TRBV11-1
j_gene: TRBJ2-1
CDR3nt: TGCGCCAGCAGATTCGGGACTAGCGGATACAATGAGCAGTTCTTC
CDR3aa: CASRFGTSGYNEQFF

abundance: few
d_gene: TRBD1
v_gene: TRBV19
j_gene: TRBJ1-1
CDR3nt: TGTGCCAGTACCACAGGGGTGGGGGGGACTGAAGCTTTCTTT
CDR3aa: CASTTGVGGTEAFF

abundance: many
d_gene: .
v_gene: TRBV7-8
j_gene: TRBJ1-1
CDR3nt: TGTGCCAGCAGCTACAGGGTGCGCGCTGAAGCTTTCTTT
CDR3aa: CASSYRVRAEAFF

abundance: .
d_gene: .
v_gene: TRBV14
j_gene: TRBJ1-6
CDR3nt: TGTGCCAGCAGCCCTGGACCAAGGGGGTCCTATAATTCACCCCTCCACTTT
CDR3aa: CASSPGPRGSYNSPLHF

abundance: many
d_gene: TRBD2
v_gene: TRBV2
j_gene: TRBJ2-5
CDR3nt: TGTGCCGGCTCGGGGGGGCAGGGGCCGGTAGAGACCCAGTACTTC
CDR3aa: CAGSGGQGPVETQYF

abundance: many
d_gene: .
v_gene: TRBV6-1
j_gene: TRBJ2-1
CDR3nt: TGTGCCAGCAGTGAACCCAGTTCTTTAAATGAGCAGTTCTTC
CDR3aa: CASSEPSSLNEQFF

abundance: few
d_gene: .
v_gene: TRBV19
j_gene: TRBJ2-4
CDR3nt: TGTGCCAGTAGTATAGTCGGGGCAGGGCCGGCCAAAAACATTCAGTACTTC
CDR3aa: CASSIVGAGPAKNIQYF

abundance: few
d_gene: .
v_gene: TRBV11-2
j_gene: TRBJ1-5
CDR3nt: TGTGCCAGCAGCTTAGAAGGCGATAGCAATCAGCCCCAGCATTTT
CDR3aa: CASSLEGDSNQPQHF

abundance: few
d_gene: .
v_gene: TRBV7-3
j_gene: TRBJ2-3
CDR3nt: TGTGCCAGCAGCTCCGGACCAATAGATACGCAGTATTTT
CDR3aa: CASSSGPIDTQYF

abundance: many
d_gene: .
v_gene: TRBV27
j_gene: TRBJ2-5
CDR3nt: TGTGCCAGCAGCCCCGGGACGAACTGGGGTCAAGAGACCCAGTACTTC
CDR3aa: CASSPGTNWGQETQYF

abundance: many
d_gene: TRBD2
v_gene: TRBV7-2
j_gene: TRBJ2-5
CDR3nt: TGTGCCAGCAGCTTAGCGTACGGGAGGACTTCTGGAGAGACCCAGTACTTC
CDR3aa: CASSLAYGRTSGETQYF

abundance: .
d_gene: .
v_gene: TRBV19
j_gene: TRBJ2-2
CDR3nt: TGTGCCAGTAGTTCGGTAAGAGGTCCGAACACCGGGGAGCTGTTTTTT
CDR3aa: CASSSVRGPNTGELFF